Listed below are T cell receptor beta chains from one sample, sequenced in a study of CD8+CD57+ T cells in acquired aplastic anemia. TCRdb independently ran MiXCR on the reads; one entry per CDR3 protein. The table shows about 190,000 distinct CDR3 sequences, with 54% occurring only once. The sample was sorted CD4+, CD8+, or CD8+CD57+ T cells (not recorded which) from PBMCs. The source of these receptors is a human donor in good health, serving as a control. The CDR3 runs from the conserved cysteine through the conserved F or W. Each record gives: J gene, D gene, clone size, V gene, CDR3 DNA, CDR3 protein. The D gene is left open where the match is weak. Clone size appears in some rows only: once, few, many, or a class for an expanded clone.

j_call: TRBJ2-5; d_call: .; clone_size: .; v_call: TRBV5-1; cdr3_nt: TGCGCCAGCGGAGGGCAGCCAAGAGAGGCCCAGTACTTC; cdr3_aa: CASGGQPREAQYF
j_call: TRBJ1-1; d_call: .; clone_size: many; v_call: TRBV7-8; cdr3_nt: TGTGCCAGCAGCTTAGTACCCGGAGGTGAAGCTTTCTTT; cdr3_aa: CASSLVPGGEAFF
j_call: TRBJ2-2; d_call: TRBD1; clone_size: once; v_call: TRBV9; cdr3_nt: TGTGCCAGCAGCGTAGGTGCTTCGGGACAGGGGACAGGAAACACCGGGGAGCTGTTTTTT; cdr3_aa: CASSVGASGQGTGNTGELFF
j_call: TRBJ1-2; d_call: .; clone_size: many; v_call: TRBV7-9; cdr3_nt: TGTGCCAGCAGTGATAGGGCAGACTATGGCTACACCTTC; cdr3_aa: CASSDRADYGYTF
j_call: TRBJ2-7; d_call: .; clone_size: .; v_call: TRBV25-1; cdr3_nt: TGTGCCAGCAGTACCCCAGACGGGAGCTCCTATGAGCAGTACTTC; cdr3_aa: CASSTPDGSSYEQYF
j_call: TRBJ2-1; d_call: .; clone_size: .; v_call: TRBV24-1; cdr3_nt: TGTGCCACCAGTGGGGCAGGCTCCTACAATGAGCAGTTCTTC; cdr3_aa: CATSGAGSYNEQFF
j_call: TRBJ2-7; d_call: .; clone_size: .; v_call: TRBV7-2; cdr3_nt: TGTGCCAGCAGCTCTAGTAGAGACAACTCCTGCGAGCAGCACTTC; cdr3_aa: CASSSSRDNSCEQHF
j_call: TRBJ2-2; d_call: TRBD2; clone_size: many; v_call: TRBV5-6; cdr3_nt: TGTGCCAGCAGCCCCACCGAAGCTAGCGGGGGGCCCGGGGAGCTGTTTTTT; cdr3_aa: CASSPTEASGGPGELFF
j_call: TRBJ1-1; d_call: .; clone_size: many; v_call: TRBV28; cdr3_nt: TGTGCCAGCAGTTTGGGGACAAGGAACACTGAAGCTTTCTTT; cdr3_aa: CASSLGTRNTEAFF
j_call: TRBJ2-5; d_call: TRBD1; clone_size: .; v_call: TRBV11-3; cdr3_nt: TGTGCCAGCAGCTTGGACAGGTCGGGAGAGACCCAGTACTTC; cdr3_aa: CASSLDRSGETQYF
j_call: TRBJ1-5; d_call: TRBD1; clone_size: .; v_call: TRBV6-6; cdr3_nt: TGTGCCAGCAGTCCCGGGACAGGGGAAGTTCAGCCCCAGCATTTT; cdr3_aa: CASSPGTGEVQPQHF
j_call: TRBJ2-7; d_call: .; clone_size: .; v_call: TRBV15; cdr3_nt: TGTGCCACCAGCAGAGGCCCAGGAGCCTACGAGCAGTACTTC; cdr3_aa: CATSRGPGAYEQYF
j_call: TRBJ2-7; d_call: .; clone_size: .; v_call: TRBV4-1; cdr3_nt: TGCGCCAGCAGCCAAGATACAGGAGTACTACCTTCTTTC; cdr3_aa: CASSQDTGVLPSF
j_call: TRBJ1-3; d_call: .; clone_size: many; v_call: TRBV15; cdr3_nt: TGTGCCACCAGCAGACCCTCTGGAAACACCATATATTTT; cdr3_aa: CATSRPSGNTIYF
j_call: TRBJ1-1; d_call: TRBD1; clone_size: .; v_call: TRBV20-1; cdr3_nt: TGCAGTGCTAGAGATTTAAGGACAGGGAAAAACAATGAAGCTTTCTTT; cdr3_aa: CSARDLRTGKNNEAFF
j_call: TRBJ1-1; d_call: .; clone_size: many; v_call: TRBV5-8; cdr3_nt: TGTGCCAGCAGTACGGTGGGGGCTGAAGCTTTCTTT; cdr3_aa: CASSTVGAEAFF
j_call: TRBJ1-1; d_call: TRBD1; clone_size: .; v_call: TRBV7-9; cdr3_nt: TGTGCCAGCAGCCGAAGGGGGCTTGTGAACACTGAAGCTTTCTTT; cdr3_aa: CASSRRGLVNTEAFF
j_call: TRBJ1-5; d_call: .; clone_size: few; v_call: TRBV7-2; cdr3_nt: TGTGCCAGCAGCTTAATCGGAAAGCCCCAGCATTTT; cdr3_aa: CASSLIGKPQHF
j_call: TRBJ2-1; d_call: .; clone_size: .; v_call: TRBV19; cdr3_nt: TGTGCCAGCAAGGGATCCTCGAGAGACCTCAATGAGCAGTTCTTC; cdr3_aa: CASKGSSRDLNEQFF
j_call: TRBJ2-3; d_call: TRBD2; clone_size: many; v_call: TRBV28; cdr3_nt: TGTGCCACCTCCGGGCGGGGGATCACAGATACGCAGTATTTT; cdr3_aa: CATSGRGITDTQYF
j_call: TRBJ1-3; d_call: .; clone_size: many; v_call: TRBV19; cdr3_nt: TGTGCCAGTAGTATTCCGGTGGGCTCTGGAAACACCATATATTTT; cdr3_aa: CASSIPVGSGNTIYF
j_call: TRBJ1-6; d_call: .; clone_size: .; v_call: TRBV6-1; cdr3_nt: TGTGCCAGCAGCGGCCGGGACCACGATGGCTCACCCCTCCACTTT; cdr3_aa: CASSGRDHDGSPLHF
j_call: TRBJ1-5; d_call: .; clone_size: many; v_call: TRBV27; cdr3_nt: TGTGCCAGCAGTATCAGGGGAAGCAATCAGCCCCAGCATTTT; cdr3_aa: CASSIRGSNQPQHF
j_call: TRBJ2-7; d_call: TRBD2; clone_size: many; v_call: TRBV7-8; cdr3_nt: TGTGCCAGCAGCTTAGTGGGGGGGGTAGCGGGGGGGCCAAGAAGCAACGAGCAGTACTTC; cdr3_aa: CASSLVGGVAGGPRSNEQYF
j_call: TRBJ2-7; d_call: TRBD1; clone_size: .; v_call: TRBV5-8; cdr3_nt: TGTGCCAGCTGCCGATCGGGACAGAACTCCTACGAGCAGCACTTC; cdr3_aa: CASCRSGQNSYEQHF
j_call: TRBJ2-1; d_call: TRBD1; clone_size: .; v_call: TRBV15; cdr3_nt: TGTGCCACCAGCCCCGACAGGGGGCTGAACAATGAGCAGTTCTTC; cdr3_aa: CATSPDRGLNNEQFF
j_call: TRBJ2-1; d_call: TRBD1; clone_size: .; v_call: TRBV7-2; cdr3_nt: TGTGCCAGCAGCTTAGACAGGGGCGATGAGCAGTTCTTC; cdr3_aa: CASSLDRGDEQFF
j_call: TRBJ1-2; d_call: .; clone_size: many; v_call: TRBV6-6; cdr3_nt: TGTGCCAGCAGTTACGGCAGGCACTATGGCTACACCTTC; cdr3_aa: CASSYGRHYGYTF